This TCR beta chain was recovered during a study of blood T cell repertoires in COVID-19 (TCRdb year 2020). Background on the whole study: The collaborator samples originated in the United States, Italy and Spain and spanned the acute and convalescent phases of COVID-19. The material from the prospective study consisted of cDNA or gDNA derived from T cells, B-cell-depleted T cells, or PBMCs. Subjects who had been exposed to COVID-19, were actively infected with it, or had recovered from it provided the deeply sampled blood TCRbeta repertoires that made up the dataset. The repertoires were released in a freely available public database intended as a resource for research on the immune response to SARS-CoV-2. The samples were drawn from two sources: the first 160 participants of the ongoing ImmuneRACE study, and 950 to 1,500 subjects contributed by 6 global collaborators. The sample metadata nearly always contained a de-identified subject ID, COVID-19 status, age in years and sex. Where available, HLA class I and class II types were taken from metadata supplied by the sample provider and were not determined by assay-based typing.

On the study overall, not on this receptor specifically: Clinical and demographic metadata were provided uncurated, with the amount varying by source and participant.

Collaborating institutions collected whole blood in K2EDTA tubes following their own protocols. For TCRbeta analysis, collaborators shipped samples in one of three forms: frozen whole blood, isolated PBMCs, or DNA extracted from either of those sample types. TCRbeta CDR3 regions were amplified from genomic DNA using the immunoSEQ Assay, a bias-controlled multiplex PCR. For the original study's pipeline: The number of nucleated cells in each sample was estimated by amplification of reference gene primers within the assay. To quantify the absolute abundance of each unique TCRbeta CDR3 rearrangement, sequence reads were collapsed and filtered. Productive Simpson clonality was computed per sample as the square root of Simpson's diversity index over productive rearrangements. TCRdb's version of the immuneACCESS table is confined to in-frame rearrangements and falls short of the full clone set. An unresolved V gene accounts for under half of the shortfall where checked; the remainder is of unknown origin. The D gene and trimming were derived from the DNA, and the V and J assignments and clone size from that table. The table for this sample lists 200,000 or so clones; approximately 84% of them were counted only once. The ten largest clones represent 6.9% of the sample.

In this sample, this clone turned up once. Its antigen is unknown. Base qualities were left out, and no much larger clone turns up one base away. The TCR comes from a human donor with acute or convalescent COVID-19. The donor label of this sample is uncertain. Sequenced input: peripheral blood.

The CDR3 in this case is CASSPGREQFF. The nucleotide sequence reads as follows: TGTGCCAGCAGCCCAGGGCGAGAGCAGTTCTTC. This sequence uses TRBV12-3 or TRBV12-4 and TRBJ2-1, with a tentative D gene TRBD1 over 5 matching bases. Between the V and J ends, shortened by 6 bases and 10 bases respectively, the junction contains 10 bases. Inclusive of the bounding cysteine and phenylalanine, the CDR3 is 11 residues long. Only the CDR3 region is kept as DNA, spanning 33 bases read in frame from base 1.